Included here is one T cell receptor (beta chain) sequence, with context. Its antigen is still unknown. A far more abundant clone sits one base away, making this likely a read error. This entry belongs to a study of shared clonotypes between healthy human individuals. There are 15 residues in the CDR3. Trimming cost V 5 bases and J 3 bases; bases outside gene matches: 6. The germline CDR1 and CDR2 sequences are SEHNR and FQNEAQ (reference sequence). Broader study findings: Clonotype sharing among the donors was expected to vary with sequencing depth.

This table comes from immunoSEQ multiplex PCR, and its TCRdb copy is limited to in-frame clones, with some not included. The data contain about 490,000 clones, 81% of them singletons. The sequencing input was PBMCs. J is TRBJ2-1 and V is TRBV7-9; TRBD2 matches at 8 bases. The TCR sequence derives from a woman aged 40-49 years in good health. Some clones in this sample may be carry-over from other donors' samples. CDR3 in amino acids: CASSPRLACYNEQFF. Written as DNA, the CDR3 is TGTGCCAGCAGCCCCAGACTAGCGTGCTACAATGAGCAGTTCTTC. The whole variable domain, filled in from reference TRBV7-9 and TRBJ2-1, reads DTGVSQNPRHKITKRGQNVTFRCDPISEHNRLYWYRQTLGQGPEFLTYFQNEAQLEKSRLLSDRFSAERPKGSFSTLEIQRTEQGDSAMYLCASSPRLACYNEQFFGPGTRLTVL.